The 23 T cell receptor beta chains below come from one sample, sequenced in a study of cytomegalovirus exposure and HLA in healthy donors. Both 60 Vbeta primers and 13 Jbeta primers went into the PCR. Sequenced by immunoSEQ multiplex PCR; TCRdb stores in-frame clones only, minus some. The data show approximately 190,000 clones, 82% seen once. Material: PBMCs. These receptors originate from a woman aged 18-29 years in good health and CMV-seronegative.

The chain is built from TRBV28 and TRBJ2-1, with TRBD2 matching 7 bases. Trimming removed 3 bases from V and 9 bases from J; junction bases left unmatched: 11. Germline V gene sequence: CDR1 MDHEN, CDR2 SYDVKM. The CDR3 sequence is 15 residues long. CDR3 sequence (DNA): TGTGCCAGCAGTTTCGGGGGGAGCCTCTCTGGTGAGCAGTTCTTC. This translates into CASSFGGSLSGEQFF.

A few counts support this clone. This chain connects TRBV27 to TRBJ1-1, with 10 bases aligning to TRBD1. The CDR3 contains 14 residues. V was clipped by 4 bases and J by 5 bases; unmatched bases: 4. The germline V gene encodes CDR1 MNHEY and CDR2 SMNVEV (reference sequence). The CDR3 loop reads CASSWRQGATEAFF. CDR3 DNA: TGTGCCAGCAGTTGGAGACAGGGGGCAACTGAAGCTTTCTTT.

This rearrangement joins TRBV28 to TRBJ2-7; TRBD1 agrees at 11 bases. CDR3 length: 13 amino acids. Germline lookup yields CDR1 MDHEN and CDR2 SYDVKM. V lost 8 bases, J lost 3 bases, and 3 bases stayed unmatched. CDR3 residues: CASSGQGDYEQYF. The CDR3 coding sequence is TGTGCCAGCTCGGGACAGGGGGACTACGAGCAGTACTTC. The full variable domain, its missing parts supplied by reference TRBV28 and TRBJ2-7, is DVKVTQSSRYLVKRTGEKVFLECVQDMDHENMFWYRQDPGLGLRLIYFSYDVKMKEKGDIPEGYSVSREKKERFSLILESASTNQTSMYLCASSGQGDYEQYFGPGTRLTVT.

This clone is a singleton in its sample. The V call is TRBV14, the J call TRBJ2-1, with a tentative D call TRBD2 (6 bases). The CDR3 loop spans 15 amino acids. Germline-derived CDR1 and CDR2 are SGHDN and FVKESK. V was pared by 11 bases and J by 5 bases, with 22 bases between. CDR3 in amino acids: CAPGAGKGSDNEQFF. The CDR3 DNA follows: TGTGCCCCCGGTGCGGGGAAGGGGTCAGACAATGAGCAGTTCTTC. Full variable domain (remainder filled in from reference TRBV14 and TRBJ2-1): EAGVTQFPSHSVIEKGQTVTLRCDPISGHDNLYWYRRVMGKEIKFLLHFVKESKQDESGMPNNRFLAERTGGTYSTLKVQPAELEDSGVYFCAPGAGKGSDNEQFFGPGTRLTVL.

This clone was recorded once. This chain uses TRBV29-1 with TRBJ1-2; possibly TRBD1 for D (6 bases). V lost 2 bases and J 2 bases, leaving 12 bases between the germline ends. The germline gives CDR1 SQVTM, CDR2 ANQGSEA. This CDR3 has 14 amino acids. The chain's CDR3 is CSVERGGANYGYTF. CDR3 DNA: TGCAGCGTTGAAAGGGGGGGGGCGAACTATGGCTACACCTTC.

V usage is TRBV27 and J usage is TRBJ1-2; D remains unclear. V lost 3 bases and J lost 7, with 6 bases in between. CDR3 length: 11 residues. Per germline, CDR1 MNHEY and CDR2 SMNVEV (reference sequence). As DNA, the CDR3 is TGTGCCAGCAGTTTCATCGGTGGCTACACCTTC. Encoded protein: CASSFIGGYTF.

This clone occurred once. The chain combines TRBV11-2 with TRBJ2-5; D is unclear. CDR3 size: 15 residues. Trimming took 5 bases from V and 2 from J, leaving 15 bases between them. Per the germline V gene, CDR1 is SGHAT and CDR2 is FQNNGV. The CDR3 is CASSLRYGEQETQYF. As DNA, the CDR3 is TGTGCCAGCAGCCTTCGATACGGAGAACAAGAGACCCAGTACTTC.

The gene calls are TRBV4-2 and TRBJ1-3; no clear D gene. Germline CDR1 and CDR2: LGHNA and YNFKEQ. CDR3 length: 14 amino acids. Trimming pared 0 bases from V and 4 bases from J, leaving 7 bases between. The CDR3 DNA is TGTGCCAGCAGCCAAGATCTGAGAGGAAACACCATATATTTT. Translating gives CASSQDLRGNTIYF.

J is TRBJ2-7 and V is TRBV7-9; 10 bases line up with TRBD1. The CDR3 extends over 17 amino acids. CDR1 is SEHNR and CDR2 is FQNEAQ in the germline V gene (reference sequence). V gave up 5 bases and J gave up 2 bases; unmatched junction bases: 12. This CDR3 is CASSAPPGTGDPYEQYF. CDR3 nucleotide sequence: TGTGCCAGCAGCGCCCCGCCGGGGACAGGGGACCCCTACGAGCAGTACTTC.

Concerning this clone: The junction does not match germline at one end; this may be a read error. This sequence joins TRBV7-9 and TRBJ1-5, with 7 bases aligning to TRBD1. The V gene's germline CDR1 is SEHNR and CDR2 FQNEAQ (reference sequence). CDR3 length: 11 residues. CDR3 residues: CASSPGGPLDF. The CDR3 region has the DNA TGTGCCAGCAGCCCAGGGGGACCCTTGGATTTT.

J is TRBJ1-2 and V is TRBV23-1, with D possibly matching TRBD1 (6 bases). TRBV23-1 is marked as an open reading frame, function uncertain. Trimming pared 4 bases from V and 1 base from J, leaving 13 bases between. The CDR3 length is 15 residues. Here the CDR3 reads CASSRRDNHNYGYTF. The CDR3 DNA follows: TGCGCCAGCAGTCGACGGGACAACCATAACTATGGCTACACCTTC.

The genes are TRBV5-1 and TRBJ2-7, with D possibly TRBD1 on 6 matching bases. The CDR3 is made up of 15 amino acids. The germline V gene has CDR1 SGHRS and CDR2 YFSETQ. V shed 0 bases and J shed 3 bases, with 13 bases lying between them. This chain's CDR3 is CASSLGGVRGYEQYF. In nucleotides, the CDR3 is TGCGCCAGCAGCTTGGGTGGGGTCAGGGGCTACGAGCAGTACTTC.

The V call is TRBV27, the J call TRBJ2-7, with TRBD1 matching 7 bases. The germline V gene has CDR1 MNHEY and CDR2 SMNVEV (reference sequence). This CDR3 has 13 residues. Germline trimming cut 5 bases from V and 5 bases from J; bases unmatched to any gene: 6. CDR3 sequence reads: CASSVRTGHEQYF. The CDR3 DNA is TGTGCCAGCAGTGTCCGGACAGGACACGAGCAGTACTTC.

The chain carries TRBV10-3 and TRBJ2-2, with a tentative D call TRBD1 (5 bases). CDR1 ENHRY and CDR2 SYGVKD come from the germline V gene. V shed 3 bases and J shed 3 bases, with 11 bases lying between them. The CDR3 is 15 residues long. The CDR3 spells CAISESSGYTGELFF. The CDR3 region has the DNA TGTGCCATCAGTGAATCTTCAGGGTACACCGGGGAGCTGTTTTTT.

With respect to this clone: The sample contains more than one DNA sequence encoding this CDR3. The J gene is TRBJ2-1, the V gene TRBV6-5; D is uncertain. Germline assignment: CDR1 MNHEY and CDR2 SVGAGI. CDR3 length equals 15 residues. The ends were cut back, 0 bases at V and 0 bases at J, with 6 bases in the middle. The CDR3 DNA follows: TGTGCCAGCAGTTACTCTGGCAGCTCCTACAATGAGCAGTTCTTC. Its translation: CASSYSGSSYNEQFF.

The count of this clone is one. The V gene is TRBV10-1, the J gene TRBJ2-1, with TRBD1 as a possible D gene (6 bases). Trimming pared 4 bases from V and 4 bases from J, leaving 11 bases between. CDR1 and CDR2 (germline): WNHNN, SYGVQD (reference sequence). This CDR3 spans 14 amino acids. The CDR3: CASSAGGPYNEQFF. The CDR3 DNA reads as TGCGCCAGCAGTGCTGGGGGCCCGTACAATGAGCAGTTCTTC.

V usage is TRBV6-1 and J usage is TRBJ1-3, with 8 bases that match TRBD1. The CDR3 has 14 amino acids. Trimming cost V 8 bases and J 1 base; bases outside gene matches: 4. Germline V lookup: CDR1 MNHNS, CDR2 SASEGT. CDR3 in DNA: TGTGCCAGCCTGGACAGGGCTTCTGGAAACACCATATATTTT. Encoded protein: CASLDRASGNTIYF.

V usage is TRBV28 and J usage is TRBJ2-3; 14 positions match TRBD2. Germline V gives CDR1 MDHEN, CDR2 SYDVKM. V trimming: 5 bases; J trimming: 3 bases; junction bases outside the gene matches: 4. The length of the CDR3 is 16 residues. DNA for the CDR3: TGTGCCAGCAGTCGACTAGCGGGAGGGCCAACAGATACGCAGTATTTT. Its translation is CASSRLAGGPTDTQYF.

CDR3 residues: CASSGEDRLSYEQYF. The CDR3 DNA is TGTGCCAGCAGTGGGGAAGACAGGCTCTCCTACGAGCAGTACTTC. V usage is TRBV25-1 and J usage is TRBJ2-7; tentatively, D is TRBD1 (6 bases). V gave up 4 bases and J gave up 0 bases, with 13 bases separating them. The CDR3 totals 15 residues. Germline V gene lookup returns CDR1 MGHDK and CDR2 SYGVNS.

The chain is built from TRBV9 and TRBJ2-1; TRBD2 agrees at 14 bases. The CDR3 has 15 residues. Germline CDR1 reads SGDLS; CDR2 reads YYNGEE. The ends lost 5 bases at V and 8 bases at J; junction bases unmatched: 6. The CDR3 sequence: CASSQTSGRADEQFF. As DNA, the CDR3 is TGTGCCAGCAGTCAGACTAGCGGGAGGGCGGATGAGCAGTTCTTC.

The CDR3 loop is CASSLEKLSGNTIYF. CDR3 DNA sequence: TGTGCCAGCAGCTTAGAAAAACTTTCTGGAAACACCATATATTTT. The chain employs TRBV11-3 and TRBJ1-3; no definite D call. Trimming stripped 0 bases from V and 1 base from J, with 7 bases between. Germline V gene data show CDR1 as SGHNT and CDR2 as YENEEA. The CDR3 length is 15 residues.

The J gene is TRBJ2-5, the V gene TRBV5-6; 7 positions agree with TRBD1. The CDR3 length is 15 residues. J gave up 3 bases and V 5 bases, and 10 bases lay outside the gene matches. CDR1 is SGHDT, CDR2 YYEEEE, per germline. Here the CDR3 reads CASRKDRAGEETQYF. Here the CDR3 DNA reads TGTGCCAGCAGGAAAGACAGGGCTGGGGAAGAGACCCAGTACTTC.

The rearrangement links TRBV9 to TRBJ2-3, with a tentative D call TRBD2 (6 bases). This CDR3 is built from 16 residues. With 0 bases removed from V and 2 bases from J, the gap between germline ends came to 13 bases. CDR1 SGDLS and CDR2 YYNGEE come from the germline V gene. In DNA form, the CDR3 reads TGTGCCAGCAGCGTAGAGGGAACTAGCTACACAGATACGCAGTATTTT. This codes for CASSVEGTSYTDTQYF.